Described below is a single T cell receptor (beta chain) sequence and its context. Antigen unknown. Sequencing was performed with immunoSEQ multiplex PCR; in TCRdb, only in-frame clones are kept and a portion is missing. The sample carries tens of thousands of clones, about 88% recorded once. The sample originates from a study of T cell responses to AZD1222 COVID-19 vaccine. General study points: Recipients of AZD1222 seropositive at baseline numbered only 6 or 7. Females made up more of the donors, who were largely white British, and clonal diversity may have come out too low.

Trimming took off 3 bases at V and 6 bases at J, with 19 bases between the two ends. Germline V CDR1 and CDR2: SGHDT, YYEEEE. This CDR3 comprises 15 residues. Here the sequenced sample was peripheral blood, taken on day 0 of AZD1222 vaccination. The TCR originated in an adult in good health. The chain recombines TRBV5-6 with TRBJ2-7; TRBD1 is a possible D gene (7 bases). The CDR3 bases are TGTGCCAGCAGCTGGGTGACAGGGTGGGGGGCCGAGCAGTACTTC. Its protein product is CASSWVTGWGAEQYF.